This entry concerns a single TCR beta chain. Its target is unknown. The CDR3 length is 14 residues. J lost 3 bases, V lost 3 bases, and 5 bases had no gene match. CDR1 GTSNPN and CDR2 SVGIG come from the germline V gene (reference sequence). Method: immunoSEQ multiplex PCR; TCRdb's copy keeps in-frame clones and lacks some. The data contain approximately 76,000 clones, around 85% of them singletons. This sample stems from a study of OX40 agonist ivuxolimab in advanced cancers. Study at large: Hepatocellular carcinoma, melanoma, renal cell or head and neck cancer occurred in dose-escalation patients. Study-level results: With doses of 0.1-3.0 mg/kg, partial responders showed among the lowest clonal expansion. Dose levels from 0.1 to 3.0 mg/kg saw CD4+ and CD8+ blood T cells expand clonally by week 6.

The origin of this receptor is an adult with an advanced solid tumor such as melanoma, head and neck, liver or kidney cancer. The sequences come from CD4+ or CD8+ T cells sorted from blood, collected in a trial of the OX40 agonist ivuxolimab. The V call is TRBV30, the J call TRBJ1-5; 7 bases line up with TRBD1. CDR3 nucleotides: TGTGCCTGGAGCCAGGACAGGTTCAATCAGCCCCAGCATTTT. Translation: CAWSQDRFNQPQHF.